A single sample is the source of the 3 T cell receptor beta chains below, sequenced in a study of blood T cell repertoires in COVID-19. Assay used: immunoSEQ multiplex PCR; TCRdb lists only in-frame clones, some missing. The sample carries 81,000 or so clones, roughly 83% recorded once. The sequencing sample was made of peripheral blood. These receptors all stem from a man aged 45-65 years with active COVID-19.

This clone appeared a few times. The chain employs TRBV10-1 and TRBJ2-1; TRBD2 is a possible D gene (6 bases). Germline CDR1 and CDR2: WNHNN and SYGVQD (reference sequence). The CDR3 totals 17 residues. With 4 bases removed from V and 7 bases from J, the gap between germline ends came to 23 bases. The CDR3, as DNA: TGCGCCAGCAGTGCCCTGCCTGGACACCCGGGGAGGAATGAGCAGTTCTTC. It encodes CASSALPGHPGRNEQFF.

The chain is built from TRBV7-9 and TRBJ2-3; D ambiguous. Germline V gives CDR1 SEHNR, CDR2 FQNEAQ (reference sequence). The CDR3 totals 12 residues. V lost 4 bases and J 6 bases, leaving 8 bases between the germline ends. The CDR3 protein is CASSSTRDTQYF. The CDR3 DNA sequence: TGTGCCAGCAGCTCAACGCGGGATACGCAGTATTTT.

This chain connects TRBV4-3 to TRBJ2-2, with 8 nucleotides matching TRBD2. The germline CDR1 and CDR2 sequences are LGHNA and YSLEER. The junction had 3 bases not matched to a gene; V was cut back by 0 bases and J by 0 bases. The CDR3 totals 17 residues. The CDR3 DNA reads TGCGCCAGCAGCCAAGAGCGGGGGGTCGCGAACACCGGGGAGCTGTTTTTT. As protein: CASSQERGVANTGELFF.